This TCR beta chain is from a study of T cells in localized non-small cell lung cancer. Whole-study findings and limits: Sequencing was limited to one tumor region, leaving the possibility of heterogeneity open. Measurement of T cell clonality placed uninvolved adjacent lung highest, above the level in tumor.

This clone was counted once. Its antigen is not identified. V lost 1 base, J lost 0 bases, and 13 bases lay in between. Per germline, CDR1 MGHRA and CDR2 YSYEKL. The CDR3 spans 17 residues. Profiling relied on immunoSEQ multiplex PCR, and the TCRdb table lists in-frame clones only, not all of them. The table records tens of thousands of clones, roughly 87% of them present only once. The sequenced sample was peripheral blood, obtained before any cancer treatment. The sequence was obtained from a woman aged 35-75 years with stage I lung adenocarcinoma. V and J are TRBV4-1 and TRBJ2-4, with TRBD1 as a possible D gene (6 bases). In DNA, the CDR3 is TGCGCCAGCAGCCAAGGGGGGCCTGGGCTAGCCAAAAACATTCAGTACTTC. Protein: CASSQGGPGLAKNIQYF.